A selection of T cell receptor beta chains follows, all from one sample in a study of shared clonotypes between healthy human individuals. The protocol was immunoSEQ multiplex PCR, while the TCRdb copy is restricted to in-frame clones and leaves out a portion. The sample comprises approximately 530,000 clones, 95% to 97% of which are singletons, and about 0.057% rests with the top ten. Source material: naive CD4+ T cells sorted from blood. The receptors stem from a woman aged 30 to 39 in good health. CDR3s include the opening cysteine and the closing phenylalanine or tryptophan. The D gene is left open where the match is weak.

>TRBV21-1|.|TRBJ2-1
CASSKGGTSGYNEQFF
TGTGCCAGCAGCAAAGGAGGGACTAGCGGTTACAATGAGCAGTTCTTC
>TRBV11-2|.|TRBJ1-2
CASSATTRGYGYTF
TGTGCCAGCAGCGCAACCACAAGGGGGTATGGCTACACCTTC
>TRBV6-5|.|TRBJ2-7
CASSYRVSYEQYF
TGTGCCAGCAGTTACAGGGTTTCCTACGAGCAGTACTTC
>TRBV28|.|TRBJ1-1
CASSPPGHLSTEAFF
TGTGCCAGCAGTCCGCCGGGACATTTATCCACTGAAGCTTTCTTT
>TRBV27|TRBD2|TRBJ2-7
CASSFFPPFGREIYEQYF
TGTGCCAGCAGTTTTTTCCCCCCGTTCGGGCGGGAGATTTACGAGCAGTACTTC
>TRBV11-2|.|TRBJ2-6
CASRTPVSNSGANVLTF
TGTGCCAGCCGCACCCCTGTGTCAAACTCTGGGGCCAACGTCCTGACTTTC
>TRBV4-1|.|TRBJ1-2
CASSQLTGYFDGYTF
TGCGCCAGCAGCCAATTAACTGGATACTTTGATGGCTACACCTTC
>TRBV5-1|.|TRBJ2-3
CASSFEARSSTDTQYF
TGCGCCAGCAGCTTCGAAGCGAGGTCTAGCACAGATACGCAGTATTTT
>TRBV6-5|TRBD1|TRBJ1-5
CASSYSGTGDQPQHF
TGTGCCAGCAGTTACTCCGGGACAGGGGATCAGCCCCAGCATTTT
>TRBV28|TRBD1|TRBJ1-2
CASTEDRGRMNYGYTF
TGTGCCAGCACAGAGGACAGGGGGCGTATGAACTATGGCTACACCTTC
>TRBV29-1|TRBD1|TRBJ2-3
CSLSQTGGADTQYF
TGCAGCCTGTCCCAGACAGGGGGCGCAGATACGCAGTATTTT
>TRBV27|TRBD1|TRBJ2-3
CASSVPQGALDTQYF
TGTGCCAGCAGCGTACCACAGGGGGCTCTAGATACGCAGTATTTT
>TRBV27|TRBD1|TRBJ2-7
CASRLGQGKNEQYF
TGTGCCAGCAGGTTAGGACAGGGAAAGAACGAGCAGTACTTC
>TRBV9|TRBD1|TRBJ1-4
CASSSTFGRGQEKLFF
TGTGCCAGCAGCTCGACCTTCGGCAGGGGGCAAGAAAAACTGTTTTTT
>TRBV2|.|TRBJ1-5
CASSDLGGQPQHF
TGTGCCAGCAGTGATTTGGGAGGTCAGCCCCAGCATTTT
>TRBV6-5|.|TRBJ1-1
CASSLSPRTEAFF
TGTGCCAGCAGTTTGAGTCCTAGAACTGAAGCTTTCTTT
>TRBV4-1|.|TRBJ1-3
CASSQDRRVFGNTIYF
TGCGCCAGCAGCCAAGATAGGAGGGTCTTTGGAAACACCATATATTTT
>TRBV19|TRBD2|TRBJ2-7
CASSRSGAYEQYF
TGTGCCAGTAGCCGCAGCGGGGCATACGAGCAGTACTTC
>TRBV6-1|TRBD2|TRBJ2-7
CASSELRTSGTYEQYF
TGTGCCAGCAGTGAACTTCGGACTAGCGGAACTTACGAGCAGTACTTC